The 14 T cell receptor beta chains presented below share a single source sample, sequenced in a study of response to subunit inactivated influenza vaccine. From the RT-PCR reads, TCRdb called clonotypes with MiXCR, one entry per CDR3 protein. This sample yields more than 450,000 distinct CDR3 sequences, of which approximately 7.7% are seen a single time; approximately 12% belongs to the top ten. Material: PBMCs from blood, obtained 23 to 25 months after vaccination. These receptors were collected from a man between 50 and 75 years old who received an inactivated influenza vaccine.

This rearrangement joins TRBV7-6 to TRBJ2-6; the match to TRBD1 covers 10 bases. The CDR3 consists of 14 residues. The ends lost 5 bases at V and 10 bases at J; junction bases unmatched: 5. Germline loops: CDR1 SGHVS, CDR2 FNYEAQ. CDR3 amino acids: CASSHQGQGNVLTF. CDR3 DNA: TGTGCCAGCAGCCACCAGGGACAGGGGAACGTCCTGACTTTC. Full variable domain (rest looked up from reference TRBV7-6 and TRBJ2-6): GAGVSQSPRYKVTKRGQDVALRCDPISGHVSLYWYRQALGQGPEFLTYFNYEAQQDKSGLPNDRFSAERPEGSISTLTIQRTEQRDSAMYRCASSHQGQGNVLTFGAGSRLTVL.

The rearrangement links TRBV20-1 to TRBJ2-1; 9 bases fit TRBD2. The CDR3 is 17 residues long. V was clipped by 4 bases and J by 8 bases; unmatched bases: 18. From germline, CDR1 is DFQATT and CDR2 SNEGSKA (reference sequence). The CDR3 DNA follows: TGCAGTGCTACCGACCTTGGACTAGCGACCCGATCGGATGAGCAGTTCTTC. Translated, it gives CSATDLGLATRSDEQFF.

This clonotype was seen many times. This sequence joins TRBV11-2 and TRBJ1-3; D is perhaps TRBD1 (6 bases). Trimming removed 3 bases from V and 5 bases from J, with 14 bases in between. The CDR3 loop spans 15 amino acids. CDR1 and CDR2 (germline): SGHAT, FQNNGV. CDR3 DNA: TGTGCCAGCAGCTTGTATGGGGGCCTCAGAAACACCATATATTTT. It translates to CASSLYGGLRNTIYF.

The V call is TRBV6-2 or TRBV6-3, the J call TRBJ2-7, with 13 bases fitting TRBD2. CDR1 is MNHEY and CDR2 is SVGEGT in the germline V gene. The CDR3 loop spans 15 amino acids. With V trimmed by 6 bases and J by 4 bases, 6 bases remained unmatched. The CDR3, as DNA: TGTGCCAGCAGCTCGACTAGCGGGAGGAGGTACGAGCAGTACTTC. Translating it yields CASSSTSGRRYEQYF.

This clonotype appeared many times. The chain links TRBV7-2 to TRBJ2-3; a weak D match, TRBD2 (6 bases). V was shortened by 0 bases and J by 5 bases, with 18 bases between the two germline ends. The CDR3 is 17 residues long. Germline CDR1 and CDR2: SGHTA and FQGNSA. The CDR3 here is CASSLAFSGREGDTQYF. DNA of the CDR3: TGTGCCAGCAGCTTAGCGTTTTCCGGGAGAGAGGGAGATACGCAGTATTTT.

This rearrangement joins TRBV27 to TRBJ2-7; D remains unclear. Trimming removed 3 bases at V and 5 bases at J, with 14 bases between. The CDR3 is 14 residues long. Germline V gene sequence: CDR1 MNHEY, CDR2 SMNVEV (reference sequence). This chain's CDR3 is CASSFFARSDEQYF. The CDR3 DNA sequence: TGTGCCAGCAGTTTTTTCGCGCGGTCGGACGAGCAGTACTTC.

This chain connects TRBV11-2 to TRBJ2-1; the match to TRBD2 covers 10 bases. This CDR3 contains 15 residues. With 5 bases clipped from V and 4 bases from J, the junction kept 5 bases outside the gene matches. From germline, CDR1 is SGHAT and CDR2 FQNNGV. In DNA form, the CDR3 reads TGTGCCAGCAGCGTCCCAGCGGGAGGGTACAATGAGCAGTTCTTC. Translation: CASSVPAGGYNEQFF.

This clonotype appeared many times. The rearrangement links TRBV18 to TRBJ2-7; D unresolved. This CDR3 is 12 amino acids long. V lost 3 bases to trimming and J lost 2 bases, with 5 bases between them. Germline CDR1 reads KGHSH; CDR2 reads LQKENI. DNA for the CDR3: TGTGCCAGCTCACCGGATACCTACGAGCAGTACTTC. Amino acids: CASSPDTYEQYF.

The chain's CDR3 is CASSLLSGRVGPDTQYF. CDR3 DNA: TGTGCCAGCTCACTCCTGAGCGGGAGGGTTGGCCCAGATACGCAGTATTTT. This chain joins TRBV18 and TRBJ2-3, with 10 bases lining up with TRBD2. Trimming cost V 4 bases and J 4 bases; bases outside gene matches: 11. The CDR3 loop spans 17 amino acids. The germline gives CDR1 KGHSH, CDR2 LQKENI.

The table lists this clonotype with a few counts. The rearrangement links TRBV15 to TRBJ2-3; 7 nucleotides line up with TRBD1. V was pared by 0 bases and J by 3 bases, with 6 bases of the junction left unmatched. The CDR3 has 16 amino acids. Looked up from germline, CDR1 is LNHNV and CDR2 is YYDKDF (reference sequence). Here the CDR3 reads CATSRDQVRGTDTQYF. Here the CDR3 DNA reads TGTGCCACCAGCAGAGATCAAGTCAGGGGGACAGATACGCAGTATTTT.

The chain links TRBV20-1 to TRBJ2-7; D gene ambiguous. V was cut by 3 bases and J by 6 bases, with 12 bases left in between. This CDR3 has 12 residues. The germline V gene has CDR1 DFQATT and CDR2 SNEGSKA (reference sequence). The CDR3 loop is CSASPSSVEQYF. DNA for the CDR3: TGCAGTGCTAGTCCCTCTTCAGTCGAGCAGTACTTC.

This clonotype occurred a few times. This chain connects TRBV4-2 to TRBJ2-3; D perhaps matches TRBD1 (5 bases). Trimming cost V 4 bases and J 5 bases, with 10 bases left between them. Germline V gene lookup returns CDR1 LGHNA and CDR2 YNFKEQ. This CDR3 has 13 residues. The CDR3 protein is CASSRDRLDTQYF. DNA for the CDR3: TGTGCCAGCAGCCGTGACAGATTAGATACGCAGTATTTT.

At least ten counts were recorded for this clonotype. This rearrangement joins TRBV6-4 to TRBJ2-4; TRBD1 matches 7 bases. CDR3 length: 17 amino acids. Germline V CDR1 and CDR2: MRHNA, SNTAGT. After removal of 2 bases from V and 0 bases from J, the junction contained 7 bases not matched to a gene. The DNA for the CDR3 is TGTGCCAGCAGTGACACAGGGACAGAATTAGCCAAAAACATTCAGTACTTC. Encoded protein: CASSDTGTELAKNIQYF.

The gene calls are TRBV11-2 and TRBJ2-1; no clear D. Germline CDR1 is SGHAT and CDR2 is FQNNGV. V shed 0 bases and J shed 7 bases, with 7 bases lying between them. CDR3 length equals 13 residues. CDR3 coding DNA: TGTGCCAGCAGCTTAGACTGGGAAAATGAGCAGTTCTTC. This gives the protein CASSLDWENEQFF.